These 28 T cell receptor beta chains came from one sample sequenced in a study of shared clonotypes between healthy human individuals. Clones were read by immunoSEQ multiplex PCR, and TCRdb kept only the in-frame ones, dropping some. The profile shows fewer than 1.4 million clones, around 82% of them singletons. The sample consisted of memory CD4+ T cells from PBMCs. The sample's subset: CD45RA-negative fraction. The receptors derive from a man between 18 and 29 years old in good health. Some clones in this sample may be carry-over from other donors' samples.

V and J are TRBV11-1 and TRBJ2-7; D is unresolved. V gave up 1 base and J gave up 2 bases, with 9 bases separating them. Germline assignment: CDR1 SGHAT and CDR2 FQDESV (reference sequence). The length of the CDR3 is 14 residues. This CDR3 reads CASSLGVRTYEQYF. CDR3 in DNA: TGTGCCAGCAGCTTAGGGGTCAGAACCTACGAGCAGTACTTC. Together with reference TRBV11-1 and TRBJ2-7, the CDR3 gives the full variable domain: EAEVAQSPRYKITEKSQAVAFWCDPISGHATLYWYRQILGQGPELLVQFQDESVVDDSQLPKDRFSAERLKGVDSTLKIQPAELGDSAMYLCASSLGVRTYEQYFGPGTRLTVT.

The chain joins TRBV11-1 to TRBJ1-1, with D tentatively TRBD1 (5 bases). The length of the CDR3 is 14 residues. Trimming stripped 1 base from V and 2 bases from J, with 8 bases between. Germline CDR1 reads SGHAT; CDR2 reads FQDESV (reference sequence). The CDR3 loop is CASSLGQFNTEAFF. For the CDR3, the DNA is TGTGCCAGCAGCTTAGGACAGTTCAACACTGAAGCTTTCTTT.

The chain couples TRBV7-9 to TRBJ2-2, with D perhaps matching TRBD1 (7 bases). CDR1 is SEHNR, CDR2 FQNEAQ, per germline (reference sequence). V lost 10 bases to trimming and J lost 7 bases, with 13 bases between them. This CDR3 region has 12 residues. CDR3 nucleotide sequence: TGTGCCACCAGGCGGGACAGCGGGGAGCTGTTTTTT. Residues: CATRRDSGELFF. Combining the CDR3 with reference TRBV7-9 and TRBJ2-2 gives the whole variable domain DTGVSQNPRHKITKRGQNVTFRCDPISEHNRLYWYRQTLGQGPEFLTYFQNEAQLEKSRLLSDRFSAERPKGSFSTLEIQRTEQGDSAMYLCATRRDSGELFFGEGSRLTVL.

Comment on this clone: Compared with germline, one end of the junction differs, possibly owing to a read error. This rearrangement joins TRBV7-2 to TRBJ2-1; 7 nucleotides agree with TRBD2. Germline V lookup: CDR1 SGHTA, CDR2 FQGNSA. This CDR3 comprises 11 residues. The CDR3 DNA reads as TGTGCCAGCAGCTTGCAAAGCGGGATCCTCTTC. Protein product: CASSLQSGILF.

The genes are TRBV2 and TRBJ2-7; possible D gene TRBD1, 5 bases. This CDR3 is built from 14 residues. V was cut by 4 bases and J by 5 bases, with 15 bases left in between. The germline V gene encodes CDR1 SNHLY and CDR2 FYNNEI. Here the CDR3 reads CASSVGQWVHEQYF. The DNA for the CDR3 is TGTGCCAGCAGTGTGGGGCAGTGGGTTCACGAGCAGTACTTC.

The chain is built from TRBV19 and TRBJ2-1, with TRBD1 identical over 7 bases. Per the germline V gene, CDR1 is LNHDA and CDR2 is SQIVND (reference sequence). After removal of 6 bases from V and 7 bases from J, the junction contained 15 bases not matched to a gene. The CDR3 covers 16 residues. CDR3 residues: CASSTPTGRPQNEQFF. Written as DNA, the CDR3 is TGTGCCAGTAGCACCCCGACAGGGAGACCTCAGAATGAGCAGTTCTTC.

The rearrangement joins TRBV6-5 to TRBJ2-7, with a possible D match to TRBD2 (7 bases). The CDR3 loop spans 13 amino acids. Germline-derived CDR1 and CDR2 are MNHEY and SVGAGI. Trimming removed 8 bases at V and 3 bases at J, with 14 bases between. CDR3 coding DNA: TGTGCCAGCCGCGGGGGCGGAAGCTACGAGCAGTACTTC. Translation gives CASRGGGSYEQYF.

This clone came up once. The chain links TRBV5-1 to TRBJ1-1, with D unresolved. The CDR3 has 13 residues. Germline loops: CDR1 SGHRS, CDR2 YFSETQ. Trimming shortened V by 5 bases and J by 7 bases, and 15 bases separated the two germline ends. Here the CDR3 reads CASRAPGVNEAFF. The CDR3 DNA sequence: TGCGCCAGCAGGGCCCCGGGCGTAAATGAAGCTTTCTTT.

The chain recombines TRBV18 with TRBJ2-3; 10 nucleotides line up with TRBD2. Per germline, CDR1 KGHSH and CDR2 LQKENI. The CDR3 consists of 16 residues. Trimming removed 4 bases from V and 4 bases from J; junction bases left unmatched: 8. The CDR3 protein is CASSQTSGINADTQYF. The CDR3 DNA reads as TGTGCCAGCTCACAAACTAGCGGGATCAATGCAGATACGCAGTATTTT.

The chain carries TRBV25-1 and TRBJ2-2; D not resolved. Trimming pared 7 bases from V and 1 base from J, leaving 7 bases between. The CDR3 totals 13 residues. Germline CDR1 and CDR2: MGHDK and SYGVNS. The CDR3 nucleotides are TGTGCCAGCAACGCTCTGAACACCGGGGAGCTGTTTTTT. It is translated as CASNALNTGELFF. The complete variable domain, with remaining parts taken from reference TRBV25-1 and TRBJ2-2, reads EADIYQTPRYLVIGTGKKITLECSQTMGHDKMYWYQQDPGMELHLIHYSYGVNSTEKGDLSSESTVSRIRTEHFPLTLESARPSHTSQYLCASNALNTGELFFGEGSRLTVL.

The CDR3 sequence: CASSLVRQGGEQYF. The CDR3 DNA reads as TGTGCCAGCAGCTTGGTGCGACAGGGCGGCGAGCAGTACTTC. The chain employs TRBV5-4 and TRBJ2-7; 7 bases agree with TRBD1. V was pared by 0 bases and J by 6 bases, with 6 bases of the junction left unmatched. CDR1 SGHNT and CDR2 YYREEE come from the germline V gene (reference sequence). The CDR3 runs to 14 residues.

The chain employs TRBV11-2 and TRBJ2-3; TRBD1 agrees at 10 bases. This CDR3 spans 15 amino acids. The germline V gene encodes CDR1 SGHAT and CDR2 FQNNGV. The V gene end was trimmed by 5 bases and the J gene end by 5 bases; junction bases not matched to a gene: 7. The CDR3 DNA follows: TGTGCCAGCAGCCCCCGACAGGGGGCAGTAGATACGCAGTATTTT. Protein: CASSPRQGAVDTQYF.

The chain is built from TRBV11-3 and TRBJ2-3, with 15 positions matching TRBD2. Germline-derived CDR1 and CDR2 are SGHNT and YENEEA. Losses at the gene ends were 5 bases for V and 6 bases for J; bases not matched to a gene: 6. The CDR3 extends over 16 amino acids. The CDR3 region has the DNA TGTGCCAGCAGCCCCGGGACTAGCGGGAGGCGGGATACGCAGTATTTT. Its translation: CASSPGTSGRRDTQYF.

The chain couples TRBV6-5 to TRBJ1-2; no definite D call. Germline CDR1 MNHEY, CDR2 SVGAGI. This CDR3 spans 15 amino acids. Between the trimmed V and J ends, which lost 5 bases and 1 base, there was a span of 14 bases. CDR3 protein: CASSPSRSVNYGYTF. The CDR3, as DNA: TGTGCCAGCAGTCCCTCCAGAAGCGTTAACTATGGCTACACCTTC.

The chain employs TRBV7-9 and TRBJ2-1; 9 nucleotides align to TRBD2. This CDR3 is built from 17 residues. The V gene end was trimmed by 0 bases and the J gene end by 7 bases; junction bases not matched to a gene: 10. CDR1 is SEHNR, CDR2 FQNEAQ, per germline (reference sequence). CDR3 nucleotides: TGTGCCAGCAGCTTAGCGCGTGGCGGGAGGGCGTATAATGAGCAGTTCTTC. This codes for CASSLARGGRAYNEQFF.

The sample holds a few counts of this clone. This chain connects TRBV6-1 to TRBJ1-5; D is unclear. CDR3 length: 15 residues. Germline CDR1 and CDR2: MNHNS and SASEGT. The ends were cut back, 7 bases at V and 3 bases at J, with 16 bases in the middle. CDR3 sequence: CASKGAATPNQPQHF. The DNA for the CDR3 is TGTGCCAGCAAAGGAGCAGCGACACCCAATCAGCCCCAGCATTTT.

CDR3 region: CASSPEDRARETQYF. Here the CDR3 DNA reads TGTGCCAGCAGCCCAGAGGACAGGGCTCGAGAGACCCAGTACTTC. This sequence joins TRBV4-2 and TRBJ2-5; 8 bases align to TRBD1. Germline V gives CDR1 LGHNA, CDR2 YNFKEQ. This CDR3 is 15 amino acids long. V trimming: 4 bases; J trimming: 4 bases; junction bases outside the gene matches: 8.

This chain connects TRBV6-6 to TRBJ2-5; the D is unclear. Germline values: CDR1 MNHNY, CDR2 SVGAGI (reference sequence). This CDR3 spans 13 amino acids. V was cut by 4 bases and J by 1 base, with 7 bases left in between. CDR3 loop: CASSSQVQETQYF. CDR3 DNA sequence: TGTGCCAGCAGTTCGCAGGTCCAAGAGACCCAGTACTTC.

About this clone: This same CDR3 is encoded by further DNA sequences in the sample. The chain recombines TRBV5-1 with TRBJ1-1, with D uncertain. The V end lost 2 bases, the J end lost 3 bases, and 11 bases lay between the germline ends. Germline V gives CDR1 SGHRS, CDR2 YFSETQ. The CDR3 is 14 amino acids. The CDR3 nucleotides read TGCGCCAGCAGCTTTCGGGCTGGGGACACTGAAGCTTTCTTT. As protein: CASSFRAGDTEAFF. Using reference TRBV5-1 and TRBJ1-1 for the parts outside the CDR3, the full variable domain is KAGVTQTPRYLIKTRGQQVTLSCSPISGHRSVSWYQQTPGQGLQFLFEYFSETQRNKGNFPGRFSGRQFSNSRSEMNVSTLELGDSALYLCASSFRAGDTEAFFGQGTRLTVV.

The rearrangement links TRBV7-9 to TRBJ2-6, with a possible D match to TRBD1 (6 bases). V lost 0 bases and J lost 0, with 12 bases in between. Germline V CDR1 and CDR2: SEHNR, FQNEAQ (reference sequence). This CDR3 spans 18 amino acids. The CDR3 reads CASSLAGQKSSGANVLTF. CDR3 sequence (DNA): TGTGCCAGCAGCTTAGCCGGACAGAAGAGCTCTGGGGCCAACGTCCTGACTTTC.

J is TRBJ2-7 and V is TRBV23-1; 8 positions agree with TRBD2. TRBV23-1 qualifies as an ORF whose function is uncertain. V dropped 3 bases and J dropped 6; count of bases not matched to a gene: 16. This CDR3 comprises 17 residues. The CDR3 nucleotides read TGCGCCAGCAGTCAGCCGGGGGAGGGCCTAGCGGGCTGCGAGCAGTACTTC. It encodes CASSQPGEGLAGCEQYF.

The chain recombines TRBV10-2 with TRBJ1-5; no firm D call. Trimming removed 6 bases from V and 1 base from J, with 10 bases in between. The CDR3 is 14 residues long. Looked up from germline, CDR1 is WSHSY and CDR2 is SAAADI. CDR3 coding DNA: TGCGCCAGCAGCGAGAGTACGAGCAATCAGCCCCAGCATTTT. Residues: CASSESTSNQPQHF.

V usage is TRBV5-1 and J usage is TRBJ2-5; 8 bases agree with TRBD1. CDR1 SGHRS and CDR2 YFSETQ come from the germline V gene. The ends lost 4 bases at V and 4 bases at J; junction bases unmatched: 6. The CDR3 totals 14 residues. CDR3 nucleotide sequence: TGCGCCAGCAGCGGACAGGGTCGCGGAGAGACCCAGTACTTC. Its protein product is CASSGQGRGETQYF.

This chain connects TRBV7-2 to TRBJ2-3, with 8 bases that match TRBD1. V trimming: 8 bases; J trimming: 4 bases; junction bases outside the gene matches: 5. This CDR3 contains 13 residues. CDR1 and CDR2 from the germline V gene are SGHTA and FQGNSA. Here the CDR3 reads CASSRTGSDTQYF. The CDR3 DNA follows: TGTGCCAGCTCGAGGACAGGGTCAGATACGCAGTATTTT.

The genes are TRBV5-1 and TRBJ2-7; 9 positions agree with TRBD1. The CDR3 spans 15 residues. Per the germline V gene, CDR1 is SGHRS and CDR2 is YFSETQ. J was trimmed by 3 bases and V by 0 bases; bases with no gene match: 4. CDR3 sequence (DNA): TGCGCCAGCAGCTTGGGGACAGGGGCGGTCTACGAGCAGTACTTC. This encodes CASSLGTGAVYEQYF.

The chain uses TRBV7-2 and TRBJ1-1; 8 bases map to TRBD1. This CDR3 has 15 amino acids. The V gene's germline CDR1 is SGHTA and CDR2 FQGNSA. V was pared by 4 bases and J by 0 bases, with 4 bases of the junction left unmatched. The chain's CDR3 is CASSSRDRLNTEAFF. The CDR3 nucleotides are TGTGCCAGCAGCTCACGGGACAGGCTGAACACTGAAGCTTTCTTT.

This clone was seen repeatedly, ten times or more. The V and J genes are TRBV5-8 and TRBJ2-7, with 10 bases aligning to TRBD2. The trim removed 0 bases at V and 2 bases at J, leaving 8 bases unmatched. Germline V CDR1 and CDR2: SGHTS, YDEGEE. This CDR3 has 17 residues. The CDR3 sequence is CASSLGFWTSGAYEQYF. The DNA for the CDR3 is TGTGCCAGCAGCTTGGGTTTCTGGACTAGCGGAGCCTACGAGCAGTACTTC.

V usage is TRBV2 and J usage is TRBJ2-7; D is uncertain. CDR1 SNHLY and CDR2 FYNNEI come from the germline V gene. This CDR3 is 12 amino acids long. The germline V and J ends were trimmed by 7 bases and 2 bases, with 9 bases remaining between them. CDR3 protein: CASKQVTYEQYF. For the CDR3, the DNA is TGTGCCAGCAAGCAGGTGACCTACGAGCAGTACTTC.